A selection of T cell receptor beta chains follows, all from one sample in a study of T cell responses to AZD1222 COVID-19 vaccine. Clones were sequenced by immunoSEQ multiplex PCR, and TCRdb holds only the in-frame ones, with some missing. Of about 84,000 clones in the sample, roughly nine tenths were seen once. Sequenced material: peripheral blood, taken on day 0 of AZD1222 vaccination. The receptors stem from an adult in good health. Both conserved end residues are part of each CDR3. A D gene is named only where the DNA matches it firmly. The size of a clone is reported for some rows only, either as once, few or many, or as a class for expanded clones.

abundance	v_gene	j_gene	d_gene	CDR3aa	CDR3nt
once	TRBV18	TRBJ2-7	-	CASSPTGSYEQYF	TGTGCCAGCTCACCGACAGGCTCCTACGAGCAGTACTTC
-	TRBV6-5	TRBJ2-2	TRBD1	CASSSQGVTGELFF	TGTGCCAGCAGCAGCCAGGGGGTAACCGGGGAGCTGTTTTTT
-	TRBV11-3	TRBJ2-2	TRBD2	CASSLTSGRAGGELFF	TGTGCCAGCAGCCTGACTAGCGGGAGGGCTGGCGGGGAGCTGTTTTTT
-	TRBV18	TRBJ2-7	-	CASSPPTTGILYEQYF	TGTGCCAGCTCACCACCTACGACAGGCATCCTCTACGAGCAGTACTTC
-	TRBV19	TRBJ1-2	TRBD1	CASSIGLDRVIDGYTF	TGTGCCAGTAGTATAGGCTTGGACAGGGTGATTGACGGCTACACCTTC
-	TRBV4-2	TRBJ2-7	TRBD2	CASSQGIGTSGTVEQYF	TGTGCCAGCAGCCAAGGGATCGGGACTAGCGGGACGGTCGAGCAGTACTTC
-	TRBV5-8	TRBJ1-1	-	CASSPIIGGGVTEAFF	TGTGCCAGCAGCCCGATCATCGGTGGGGGCGTCACTGAAGCTTTCTTT
many	TRBV6-4	TRBJ2-5	TRBD2	CASSELAGDVETQYF	TGTGCCAGCAGTGAACTAGCGGGAGACGTCGAGACCCAGTACTTC
-	TRBV18	TRBJ2-7	-	CASSPGHEQYF	TGTGCCAGCTCTCCCGGACACGAGCAGTACTTC
-	TRBV6-5	TRBJ1-1	-	CASRAARTANTEAFF	TGTGCCAGCAGGGCCGCAAGGACGGCGAACACTGAAGCTTTCTTT
-	TRBV7-2	TRBJ1-2	-	CASSLITAAPWDYGYTF	TGTGCCAGCAGCTTAATTACGGCGGCTCCGTGGGACTATGGCTACACCTTC
-	TRBV11-2	TRBJ1-5	-	CASSLRDQPQHF	TGTGCCAGCAGCTTAAGGGATCAGCCCCAGCATTTT
-	TRBV25-1	TRBJ1-1	-	CASSEQGWDTEAFF	TGTGCCAGCAGCGAACAGGGATGGGACACTGAAGCTTTCTTT
few	TRBV30	TRBJ1-2	TRBD1	CAWSTPPARTGRNYGYTF	TGTGCCTGGAGTACCCCTCCGGCTCGGACAGGCCGAAACTATGGCTACACCTTC
few	TRBV6-2/TRBV6-3	TRBJ1-5	TRBD1	CASSYSGGQGTYSNQPQHF	TGTGCCAGCAGTTACTCGGGGGGACAGGGAACTTATAGCAATCAGCCCCAGCATTTT
-	TRBV12-5	TRBJ2-3	-	CASGLFLETQYF	TGTGCTAGTGGTTTGTTCTTGGAAACGCAGTATTTT
-	TRBV11-3	TRBJ2-1	TRBD2	CASSLDSWTSGTAYNEQFF	TGTGCCAGCAGCTTAGATTCGTGGACTAGCGGGACTGCCTACAATGAGCAGTTCTTC
-	TRBV29-1	TRBJ2-7	-	CSVREQPNYEQYF	TGCAGCGTTAGGGAACAACCGAACTACGAGCAGTACTTC
-	TRBV4-1	TRBJ2-7	-	CASSQAGRVSYEQYF	TGCGCCAGCAGCCAAGCTGGCAGGGTTTCCTACGAGCAGTACTTC
medium-sized	TRBV27	TRBJ2-3	TRBD2	CASSLRMGGVAASTDTQYF	TGTGCCAGCAGTTTAAGGATGGGAGGGGTGGCGGCAAGCACAGATACGCAGTATTTT
-	TRBV7-7	TRBJ2-5	-	CASSLAGRGQETQYF	TGTGCTAGCAGCTTAGCGGGCAGGGGCCAAGAGACCCAGTACTTC
-	TRBV7-9	TRBJ1-5	TRBD1	CASSSLGTDNQPQHF	TGTGCCAGCAGCTCTCTTGGGACAGACAATCAGCCCCAGCATTTT
-	TRBV27	TRBJ2-5	-	CASSFRGGRETQYF	TGTGCCAGCAGTTTTCGGGGAGGACGTGAGACCCAGTACTTC
-	TRBV2	TRBJ2-1	TRBD2	CASSVAGGENEQFF	TGTGCCAGCAGTGTGGCGGGAGGGGAGAATGAGCAGTTCTTC
-	TRBV6-6	TRBJ1-3	-	CASSSWEGNTIYF	TGTGCCAGCAGCAGCTGGGAAGGAAACACCATATATTTT
-	TRBV10-3	TRBJ1-2	-	CAISEPQGLGYTF	TGTGCCATCAGTGAACCTCAGGGGCTTGGCTACACCTTC
-	TRBV7-2	TRBJ1-2	-	CASSPGVTSNYGYTF	TGTGCCAGCAGCCCAGGGGTGACTTCTAACTATGGCTACACCTTC
-	TRBV6-6	TRBJ2-3	TRBD2	CATKRTSDTDTQYF	TGTGCCACCAAGCGGACTAGCGATACAGATACGCAGTATTTT
-	TRBV11-2	TRBJ2-3	-	CASSLGGIGPTDTQYF	TGTGCCAGCAGCTTAGGGGGTATCGGACCCACAGATACGCAGTATTTT
-	TRBV14	TRBJ1-1	-	CASSQDESGGQAFF	TGTGCCAGCAGCCAAGATGAGTCGGGGGGGCAAGCTTTCTTT
-	TRBV19	TRBJ1-1	-	CASSIRARSVNTEAFF	TGTGCCAGTAGTATAAGGGCACGGTCCGTGAACACTGAAGCTTTCTTT
once	TRBV25-1	TRBJ1-3	-	CASSEFSGAGGNTIYF	TGTGCCAGCAGTGAATTTTCGGGCGCCGGGGGAAACACCATATATTTT
-	TRBV6-6	TRBJ1-2	-	CASSFRANYGYTF	TGTGCCAGCAGTTTCCGGGCTAACTATGGCTACACCTTC
-	TRBV6-5	TRBJ2-5	TRBD1	CASSYSAGTVATQYF	TGTGCCAGCAGTTACTCGGCCGGGACAGTAGCGACCCAGTACTTC
-	TRBV3-1/TRBV3-2	TRBJ2-7	-	CASSQVVHEQYF	TGTGCCAGCAGCCAAGTGGTCCACGAGCAGTACTTC
-	TRBV7-9	TRBJ1-4	-	CASSLGGAYEKLFF	TGTGCCAGCAGCTTGGGGGGCGCTTATGAAAAACTGTTTTTT
-	TRBV7-2	TRBJ2-4	-	CASSSLAGINIQYF	TGTGCCAGCAGCTCGCTCGCCGGTATAAACATTCAGTACTTC
-	TRBV7-6	TRBJ2-3	TRBD2	CASTLAGIATDTQYF	TGTGCCAGCACCCTAGCGGGCATAGCAACAGATACGCAGTATTTT
-	TRBV5-4	TRBJ1-2	TRBD1	CASSSQGAVFYGYTF	TGTGCCAGCAGCTCCCAGGGGGCAGTTTTCTATGGCTACACCTTC
once	TRBV30	TRBJ1-1	TRBD1	CAWQQGLYTEAFF	TGTGCCTGGCAACAGGGGCTCTACACTGAAGCTTTCTTT
-	TRBV27	TRBJ2-1	-	CASSLDSFSYNEQFF	TGTGCCAGCAGTCTAGACAGCTTCTCCTACAATGAGCAGTTCTTC
-	TRBV30	TRBJ2-7	-	CAWSVSGLSYEQYF	TGTGCCTGGAGTGTAAGCGGGCTCTCCTACGAGCAGTACTTC
-	TRBV6-1	TRBJ2-3	-	CASSEVSTDTQYF	TGTGCCAGCAGTGAAGTCAGCACAGATACGCAGTATTTT
-	TRBV27	TRBJ2-1	-	CASSLGSPGAYNEQFF	TGTGCCAGCAGCCTAGGGTCGCCAGGGGCCTACAATGAGCAGTTCTTC
-	TRBV19	TRBJ2-3	TRBD2	CASSQGLAGVSTDTQYF	TGTGCCAGTAGTCAGGGACTAGCGGGAGTTTCCACAGATACGCAGTATTTT
-	TRBV19	TRBJ1-2	-	CASLRTADYGYTF	TGTGCCAGTCTCCGGACGGCGGACTATGGCTACACCTTC